This TCR beta chain was found in a study of post-analysis software for immune sequencing data. Study as a whole: Relapsing-remitting, secondary progressive and progressive-relapsing forms made up the multiple sclerosis disease courses.

Whole-study results and caveats: Higher frequency in patients than in controls was seen for roughly five TRBV segments, with TRBV5-6, TRBV5-1 and TRBV20-1 among them. Controls had significantly higher normalized Chao1 diversity than multiple sclerosis patients.

Included in the TCR beta cDNA libraries were unique molecular identifiers. Yield was roughly 500,000 cDNA molecules from roughly 0.93 to 9.6 million T cells. MiXCR, applied by TCRdb to the PCR reads, yields one record per CDR3 protein. The profile shows some 690,000 distinct CDR3 sequences, approximately 59% of them singletons. This clonotype has more than one count but fewer than ten. Its antigen is not known. The germline gives CDR1 DFQATT, CDR2 SNEGSKA (reference sequence). V lost 6 bases to trimming and J lost 2 bases, with 13 bases between them. The CDR3 length is 14 residues. Input material: blood. This sequence was found in a girl aged 2 to 10 with multiple sclerosis. The J gene is TRBJ2-2, the V gene TRBV20-1; either TRBD1 or TRBD2 may supply D (6 bases each). CDR3 bases: TGCAGTGCCGTCCGGGGGCATAACACCGGGGAGCTGTTTTTT. This gives the protein CSAVRGHNTGELFF.